A single sample gave rise to the 25 T cell receptor beta chains below, sequenced in a study of identical twins. TCRdb itself ran the 5' RACE reads through MiXCR, one entry per CDR3 protein. Counted here are some 730,000 distinct CDR3 sequences, approximately 18% occurring once; the ten biggest clones make up 10% to 15%. Another study also made use of these data, one on T cells expressing NK-cell markers.

Sequencing was done on a sample of PBMCs. The receptors derive from a woman between 18 and 29 years old in good health.

This clonotype was counted at least ten times. The chain carries TRBV5-1 and TRBJ2-7; D not resolved. This CDR3 is built from 13 residues. The ends were cut back, 3 bases at V and 1 base at J, with 8 bases in the middle. Germline CDR1 is SGHRS and CDR2 is YFSETQ. This CDR3 is CASSWAPSYEQYF. The CDR3 DNA follows: TGCGCCAGCAGCTGGGCCCCTTCCTACGAGCAGTACTTC.

This clonotype has only a few counts. The chain combines TRBV20-1 with TRBJ1-1, with no clear D. In germline, CDR1 is DFQATT, CDR2 SNEGSKA (reference sequence). Trimming took 3 bases from V and 5 from J, leaving 13 bases between them. The CDR3 consists of 13 residues. CDR3 sequence: CSASLPLGTEAFF. CDR3 nucleotide sequence: TGCAGTGCTAGTCTTCCGCTAGGTACTGAAGCTTTCTTT.

This clonotype has more than one count but fewer than ten. The chain combines TRBV12-3 or TRBV12-4 with TRBJ1-2, with unresolved D. The V gene lost 4 bases and the J gene lost 4 bases, with 19 bases spanning the gap. This CDR3 has 16 residues. The CDR3 DNA is TGTGCCAGCAGTTCGGCTACCGTTCGGGCACCCTATGGCTACACCTTC. This translates into CASSSATVRAPYGYTF.

V usage is TRBV6-2 or TRBV6-3 and J usage is TRBJ2-5; D is uncertain. The CDR3 runs 13 residues. CDR1 and CDR2 (germline): MNHEY, SVGEGT. Trimming stripped 2 bases from V and 10 bases from J, with 14 bases between. The CDR3 spells CASSYKIQAGQYF. The CDR3 DNA is TGTGCCAGCAGTTACAAGATCCAGGCTGGCCAGTACTTC.

This clonotype showed up just a few times. The chain has TRBV12-3 or TRBV12-4 and TRBJ2-5; a possible D gene is TRBD2 (7 bases). The CDR3 has 15 amino acids. V was clipped by 6 bases and J by 5 bases, with 19 bases between them. CDR3 in amino acids: CASSPSWGGLETQYF. CDR3 DNA: TGTGCCAGCAGCCCTAGCTGGGGGGGCTTGGAGACCCAGTACTTC.

The genes are TRBV19 and TRBJ2-1; 8 bases agree with TRBD2. Germline CDR1 and CDR2: LNHDA and SQIVND (reference sequence). J was trimmed by 15 bases and V by 1 base; bases with no gene match: 8. The CDR3 runs 13 residues. CDR3 in amino acids: CASSIAVAGPSFF. The CDR3 DNA follows: TGTGCCAGTAGTATAGCGGTAGCGGGGCCGTCGTTCTTC.

This clonotype was counted ten times or more. V usage is TRBV20-1 and J usage is TRBJ2-2, with a weak D call TRBD1 (6 bases). V was cut by 5 bases and J by 1 base, with 17 bases left in between. The CDR3 is 16 residues long. CDR1 is DFQATT, CDR2 SNEGSKA, per germline (reference sequence). Written as DNA, the CDR3 is TGCAGTGCTCCTGACAGGAAAGCCGTGAACACCGGGGAGCTGTTTTTT. It is translated as CSAPDRKAVNTGELFF.

This clonotype was seen ten or more times. At one end the junction does not follow the germline gene, possibly because of a read error. This chain links TRBV5-1 with TRBJ1-1; D remains ambiguous. The CDR3 consists of 14 residues. Germline lookup yields CDR1 SGHRS and CDR2 YFSETQ. The CDR3, as DNA: TGTGCCAGCAGTTTGGACGGCCTGAACACTGAAGCTTTCTTT. Protein: CASSLDGLNTEAFF.

V and J are TRBV20-1 and TRBJ2-3; D is uncertain. The CDR3 runs to 10 residues. Germline V gene data show CDR1 as DFQATT and CDR2 as SNEGSKA (reference sequence). V dropped 6 bases and J dropped 4 bases, with 5 bases sitting between them. DNA of the CDR3: TGCAGTGCCAGTTCAGATACGCAGTATTTT. This codes for CSASSDTQYF.

The V gene is TRBV7-4, the J gene TRBJ2-7, with 9 bases identical to TRBD2. J lost 6 bases, V lost 9 bases, and 15 bases had no gene match. This CDR3 has 15 residues. Germline V CDR1 and CDR2: SGHVT, SQSDAQ. CDR3 sequence (DNA): TGTGCCAGTACAACAACCGGGACTAGCTCCGCCGAGCAGTACTTC. This translates into CASTTTGTSSAEQYF.

This clonotype was counted a few times. The CDR3 coding sequence is TGTGCCAGCAAGGCGGGAGAGGGGGAGACCCAGTACTTC. Encoded protein: CASKAGEGETQYF. The chain has TRBV9 and TRBJ2-5; 7 bases are shared with TRBD2. The germline gives CDR1 SGDLS, CDR2 YYNGEE. The V and J ends lost 6 bases and 5 bases, in that order; junction bases with no gene match: 7. There are 13 residues in the CDR3.

There are a few counts of this clonotype. The chain carries TRBV7-9 and TRBJ2-3; D not resolved. Germline V gene sequence: CDR1 SEHNR, CDR2 FQNEAQ (reference sequence). The length of the CDR3 is 16 residues. Trimming took 5 bases from V and 0 from J, leaving 15 bases between them. Written as DNA, the CDR3 is TGTGCCAGCAGCCGGATAGGTGGAGTTAGCACAGATACGCAGTATTTT. As protein: CASSRIGGVSTDTQYF.

This chain connects TRBV5-5 to TRBJ1-5; the D is unclear. Germline values: CDR1 SGHKS, CDR2 YYEKEE (reference sequence). Trimming pared 4 bases from V and 3 bases from J, leaving 8 bases between. CDR3 length: 13 amino acids. Here the CDR3 DNA reads TGTGCCAGCAGCCCCCTGAACAATCAGCCCCAGCATTTT. It encodes CASSPLNNQPQHF.

The sample holds a few counts of this clonotype. The rearrangement joins TRBV4-2 to TRBJ2-1, with 16 bases aligning to TRBD2. In germline, CDR1 is LGHNA, CDR2 YNFKEQ. Unmatched junction bases numbered 5, after V lost 3 bases and J lost 9 bases. The CDR3 is 16 residues long. CDR3 sequence: CASSQGGLAGGIEQFF. The CDR3 region has the DNA TGTGCCAGCAGCCAGGGGGGACTAGCGGGAGGGATTGAGCAGTTCTTC.

A few counts support this clonotype. V and J are TRBV6-1 and TRBJ2-3; 11 nucleotides match TRBD2. Germline V gives CDR1 MNHNS, CDR2 SASEGT. The CDR3 covers 15 residues. The ends lost 7 bases at V and 1 base at J; junction bases unmatched: 4. This chain's CDR3 is CASIPTSGGTDTQYF. CDR3 bases: TGTGCCAGCATACCGACTAGCGGGGGCACAGATACGCAGTATTTT.

This chain uses TRBV20-1 with TRBJ2-7; D might be TRBD2 (5 bases). The V end was cut by 4 bases, the J end by 3 bases, with 13 bases between. Per the germline V gene, CDR1 is DFQATT and CDR2 is SNEGSKA (reference sequence). This CDR3 contains 13 residues. CDR3 region: CSAKILSGYEQYF. CDR3 sequence (DNA): TGCAGTGCTAAAATCCTAAGCGGCTACGAGCAGTACTTC.

The V and J genes are TRBV3-1 and TRBJ2-7; the D is unclear. V lost 4 bases, J lost 5 bases, and 15 bases lay in between. The CDR3 has 14 residues. CDR1 is LGHDT, CDR2 YNNKEL, per germline (reference sequence). The CDR3 spells CASSRSGLVHEQYF. The CDR3, as DNA: TGTGCCAGCAGCCGATCGGGCCTCGTCCACGAGCAGTACTTC.

There are a few counts of this clonotype. This rearrangement joins TRBV4-3 to TRBJ2-7; 8 bases map to TRBD1. Per the germline V gene, CDR1 is LGHNA and CDR2 is YSLEER. The CDR3 has 16 amino acids. Trimming took 0 bases from V and 4 from J; bases not matched to a gene: 8. CDR3 loop: CASSQEGRTGSYEQYF. The CDR3 DNA is TGCGCCAGCAGCCAAGAGGGTAGGACAGGGAGTTACGAGCAGTACTTC.

This clonotype was observed a handful of times. The chain combines TRBV7-9 with TRBJ1-4; D possibly corresponds to TRBD1 (5 bases). This CDR3 is 16 amino acids long. Trimming took 5 bases from V and 3 from J, leaving 16 bases between them. Per the germline V gene, CDR1 is SEHNR and CDR2 is FQNEAQ (reference sequence). CDR3 amino acids: CASSPRGTGSNEKLFF. CDR3 in DNA: TGTGCCAGCAGCCCCCGGGGCACGGGGTCTAATGAAAAACTGTTTTTT.

The V and J genes are TRBV7-3 and TRBJ1-1, with D possibly matching TRBD1 (6 bases). With 5 bases removed from V and 4 bases from J, the gap between germline ends came to 14 bases. Germline lookup yields CDR1 SGHTA and CDR2 FQGTGA. The CDR3 length is 14 residues. The CDR3 is CASSPGQTSTEAFF. CDR3 in DNA: TGTGCCAGCAGCCCAGGACAGACCTCCACTGAAGCTTTCTTT.

A few counts support this clonotype. The V gene is TRBV6-2 or TRBV6-3, the J gene TRBJ2-5; perhaps TRBD2 as D (5 bases). V lost 3 bases, J lost 7 bases, and 21 bases lay in between. This CDR3 is 16 amino acids long. Germline V gene data show CDR1 as MNHEY and CDR2 as SVGEGT. The chain's CDR3 is CASSYVPSLRFGTQYF. The CDR3 nucleotides are TGTGCCAGCAGTTATGTCCCTAGCCTCCGTTTTGGGACCCAGTACTTC.

The rearrangement links TRBV6-2 or TRBV6-3 to TRBJ1-1; D unclear. Germline V gene data show CDR1 as MNHEY and CDR2 as SVGEGT. The CDR3 consists of 13 residues. V dropped 7 bases and J dropped 1 base, with 10 bases sitting between them. The CDR3 here is CASKGRANTEAFF. In DNA, the CDR3 is TGTGCCAGCAAGGGCAGAGCGAACACTGAAGCTTTCTTT.

This clonotype was seen a few times. The chain combines TRBV4-3 with TRBJ2-3; TRBD2 matches at 15 bases. CDR1 is LGHNA and CDR2 is YSLEER in the germline V gene. CDR3 size: 16 residues. With 3 bases clipped from V and 6 bases from J, the junction kept 4 bases outside the gene matches. CDR3 protein: CASSQGLAGGQDTQYF. CDR3 coding DNA: TGCGCCAGCAGCCAGGGACTAGCGGGAGGTCAGGATACGCAGTATTTT.

The rearrangement joins TRBV20-1 to TRBJ1-1, with D tentatively TRBD1 (5 bases). CDR1 is DFQATT, CDR2 SNEGSKA, per germline (reference sequence). The CDR3 is made up of 14 amino acids. V was trimmed by 2 bases and J by 1 base, leaving 11 bases between them. The CDR3 nucleotides read TGCAGTGCTAGAAGGTCAGGACAGAACACTGAAGCTTTCTTT. Translation gives CSARRSGQNTEAFF.

This clonotype has only a few counts. The rearrangement joins TRBV4-3 to TRBJ2-7, with D tentatively TRBD1 (6 bases). Trimming stripped 1 base from V and 4 bases from J, with 14 bases between. CDR3 length: 15 amino acids. Germline V gene sequence: CDR1 LGHNA, CDR2 YSLEER. The CDR3 loop is CASSQGTALSYEQYF. Here the CDR3 DNA reads TGCGCCAGCAGCCAAGGGACAGCACTTTCATACGAGCAGTACTTC.